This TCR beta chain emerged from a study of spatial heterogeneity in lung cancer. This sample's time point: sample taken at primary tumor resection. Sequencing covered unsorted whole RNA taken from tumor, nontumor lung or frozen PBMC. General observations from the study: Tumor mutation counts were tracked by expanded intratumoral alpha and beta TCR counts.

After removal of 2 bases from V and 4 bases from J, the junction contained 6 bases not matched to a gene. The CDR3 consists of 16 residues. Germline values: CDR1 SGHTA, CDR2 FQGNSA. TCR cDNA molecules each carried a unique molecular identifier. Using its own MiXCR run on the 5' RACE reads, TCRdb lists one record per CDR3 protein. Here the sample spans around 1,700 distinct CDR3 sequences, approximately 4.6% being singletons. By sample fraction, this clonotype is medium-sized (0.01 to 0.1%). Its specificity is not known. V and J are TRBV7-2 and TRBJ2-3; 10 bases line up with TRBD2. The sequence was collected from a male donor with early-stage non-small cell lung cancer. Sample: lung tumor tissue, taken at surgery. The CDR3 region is CASSLSIAGGSDTQYF. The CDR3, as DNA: TGTGCCAGCAGCTTATCAATAGCGGGGGGATCAGATACGCAGTATTTT.